One and the same sample provided the 25 T cell receptor beta chains below, sequenced in a study of cytomegalovirus exposure and HLA in healthy donors. The PCR had 60 Vbeta and 13 Jbeta primers. The table came from immunoSEQ multiplex PCR; TCRdb's copy has only in-frame clones and leaves some out. The profile shows 80,000 to 130,000 clones, around three quarters of them singletons. Sequenced input: PBMCs. The receptors come from a female donor in good health and CMV-seropositive.

The sample holds a few counts of this clone. The V gene is TRBV7-9, the J gene TRBJ1-2; maybe TRBD1 (5 bases). Germline V lookup: CDR1 SEHNR, CDR2 FQNEAQ (reference sequence). Trimming removed 4 bases at V and 2 bases at J, with 14 bases between. This CDR3 spans 15 amino acids. The CDR3 bases are TGTGCCAGCAGCTCCCGGAGGGGTACCAACTATGGCTACACCTTC. Amino acid sequence: CASSSRRGTNYGYTF.

The rearrangement joins TRBV30 to TRBJ2-3; the match to TRBD2 covers 10 bases. Germline V gene sequence: CDR1 GTSNPN, CDR2 SVGIG (reference sequence). CDR3 length: 15 residues. V shed 1 base, J shed 5 bases, and the junction held 6 bases outside the gene matches. The CDR3 loop reads CAWSALAGEGDTQYF. The CDR3 DNA reads as TGTGCCTGGAGTGCCCTAGCGGGGGAGGGAGATACGCAGTATTTT.

The rearrangement joins TRBV27 to TRBJ2-7, with D maybe TRBD2 (5 bases). V was clipped by 6 bases and J by 9 bases, with 18 bases between them. Germline CDR1 MNHEY, CDR2 SMNVEV (reference sequence). The CDR3 length is 13 residues. The CDR3 loop is CASSARPYEGQYF. DNA of the CDR3: TGTGCCAGCAGCGCGCGACCCTACGAGGGGCAGTACTTC.

The table lists this clone with a few counts. This chain joins TRBV30 and TRBJ1-2, with D perhaps TRBD1 (6 bases). This CDR3 region has 13 residues. Germline values: CDR1 GTSNPN, CDR2 SVGIG (reference sequence). Trimming left V 0 bases short and J 5 bases short, with 10 bases between. The CDR3: CAWSVLQGYGYTF. CDR3 DNA sequence: TGTGCCTGGAGTGTTTTACAGGGTTATGGCTACACCTTC.

The rearrangement uses TRBV7-9 and TRBJ1-1, with D perhaps matching TRBD1 (6 bases). Germline lookup yields CDR1 SEHNR and CDR2 FQNEAQ (reference sequence). This CDR3 has 14 residues. Trimming pared 3 bases from V and 1 base from J, leaving 9 bases between. CDR3 in amino acids: CASSLTGGNTEAFF. Here the CDR3 DNA reads TGTGCCAGCAGCTTGACAGGAGGGAACACTGAAGCTTTCTTT.

Only one count was recorded for this clone. This chain joins TRBV5-4 and TRBJ1-1; D is undetermined. Germline lookup yields CDR1 SGHNT and CDR2 YYREEE (reference sequence). V was trimmed by 4 bases and J by 1 base, leaving 14 bases between them. The CDR3 contains 15 residues. This CDR3 reads CASSPPGVGNTEAFF. The CDR3, as DNA: TGTGCCAGCAGCCCCCCCGGGGTCGGGAACACTGAAGCTTTCTTT. The full variable domain, rest sourced from reference TRBV5-4 and TRBJ1-1, is ETGVTQSPTHLIKTRGQQVTLRCSSQSGHNTVSWYQQALGQGPQFIFQYYREEENGRGNFPPRFSGLQFPNYSSELNVNALELDDSALYLCASSPPGVGNTEAFFGQGTRLTVV.

This chain connects TRBV5-4 to TRBJ1-6; TRBD1 aligns across 7 bases. Germline V CDR1 and CDR2: SGHNT, YYREEE (reference sequence). V lost 0 bases to trimming and J lost 10 bases; unmatched junction nucleotides: 13. The CDR3 sequence is 17 residues long. This chain's CDR3 is CASSLAGTEHLISPLHF. CDR3 in DNA: TGTGCCAGCAGCTTGGCGGGGACAGAACACTTAATCTCACCCCTCCACTTT.

The V gene is TRBV2, the J gene TRBJ1-5; 8 bases map to TRBD1. The V segment lost 6 bases and the J segment 3 bases; nucleotides outside the gene matches: 4. CDR1 and CDR2 from the germline V gene are SNHLY and FYNNEI. CDR3 length: 14 amino acids. DNA of the CDR3: TGTGCCAGCAGGGGGGACAGGCTCAATCAGCCCCAGCATTTT. Amino acids: CASRGDRLNQPQHF. The variable domain in full, with the rest retrieved from reference TRBV2 and TRBJ1-5, is EPEVTQTPSHQVTQMGQEVILRCVPISNHLYFYWYRQILGQKVEFLVSFYNNEISEKSEIFDDQFSVERPDGSNFTLKIRSTKLEDSAMYFCASRGDRLNQPQHFGDGTRLSIL.

The CDR3 DNA reads as TGCGCCAGCAGGACTAGCGGGTTGAATGAGCAGTTCTTC. Its protein product is CASRTSGLNEQFF. This chain connects TRBV5-1 to TRBJ2-1; TRBD2 agrees at 10 bases. Germline V gene data show CDR1 as SGHRS and CDR2 as YFSETQ. The CDR3 is 13 residues long. V was pared by 5 bases and J by 7 bases, with 3 bases of the junction left unmatched.

The rearrangement links TRBV7-6 to TRBJ2-1; D gene ambiguous. CDR3 length: 13 residues. V gave up 0 bases and J gave up 7 bases, with 7 bases separating them. Germline assignment: CDR1 SGHVS and CDR2 FNYEAQ. CDR3 loop: CASSLAEWNEQFF. For the CDR3, the DNA is TGTGCCAGCAGCTTAGCGGAGTGGAATGAGCAGTTCTTC.

This chain uses TRBV2 with TRBJ1-5, with TRBD1 as a possible D gene (5 bases). The germline V and J ends were trimmed by 7 bases and 2 bases, with 12 bases remaining between them. CDR1 SNHLY and CDR2 FYNNEI come from the germline V gene. The CDR3 loop spans 14 amino acids. The DNA of the CDR3 is TGTGCCAGCATTGCGGCCAGGGGCAATCAGCCCCAGCATTTT. The encoded protein is CASIAARGNQPQHF.

The chain employs TRBV2 and TRBJ2-7; D uncertain. From germline, CDR1 is SNHLY and CDR2 FYNNEI. This CDR3 is 13 amino acids long. V lost 1 base and J lost 3, with 7 bases in between. The DNA for the CDR3 is TGTGCCAGCAGTGAAGGCCTATTCTACGAGCAGTACTTC. The encoded protein is CASSEGLFYEQYF.

The chain is built from TRBV9 and TRBJ2-2; D might be TRBD2 (6 bases). Germline CDR1 and CDR2: SGDLS and YYNGEE. CDR3 length: 18 residues. V lost 1 base and J lost 2, with 18 bases in between. CDR3: CASSVRPAGRRNTGELFF. Here the CDR3 DNA reads TGTGCCAGCAGCGTACGTCCGGCGGGACGCCGCAACACCGGGGAGCTGTTTTTT.

This clone was recorded only once. The CDR3 coding sequence is TGTGCCTGGAGTGTAGGGCAGGGAATCTATGGCTACACCTTC. Its protein product is CAWSVGQGIYGYTF. The genes are TRBV30 and TRBJ1-2; tentatively, D is TRBD1 (5 bases). V was trimmed by 0 bases and J by 4 bases, leaving 12 bases between them. The CDR3 is 14 residues long. Germline loops: CDR1 GTSNPN, CDR2 SVGIG (reference sequence).

The chain has TRBV5-1 and TRBJ1-6, with D unresolved. Trimming shortened V by 1 base and J by 0 bases, and 11 bases separated the two germline ends. The length of the CDR3 is 17 residues. CDR1 is SGHRS, CDR2 YFSETQ, per germline. CDR3 nucleotide sequence: TGCGCCAGCAGCTTGCAAGAGGGCGCCTCCTATAATTCACCCCTCCACTTT. It yields the protein CASSLQEGASYNSPLHF.

The chain is built from TRBV30 and TRBJ2-7, with unresolved D. The CDR3 is 13 amino acids. In germline, CDR1 is GTSNPN, CDR2 SVGIG (reference sequence). V lost 1 base and J lost 1, with 8 bases in between. The CDR3 coding sequence is TGTGCCTGGAGTGGCGGCACATCCTACGAGCAGTACTTC. It codes for CAWSGGTSYEQYF.

This clone showed up just once. The chain couples TRBV30 to TRBJ2-1; possible D gene TRBD1, 5 bases. The CDR3 is 14 residues long. Deletions cut 8 bases from V and 0 bases from J, with 14 bases between. Germline-derived CDR1 and CDR2 are GTSNPN and SVGIG (reference sequence). DNA for the CDR3: TGTGCCACTACAGGTCAGGACTCCTACAATGAGCAGTTCTTC. This gives the protein CATTGQDSYNEQFF.

The V gene is TRBV6-1, the J gene TRBJ2-1, with D possibly matching TRBD1 (5 bases). V lost 6 bases, J lost 6 bases, and 12 bases lay in between. The CDR3 covers 13 residues. Germline lookup yields CDR1 MNHNS and CDR2 SASEGT. CDR3 in DNA: TGTGCCAGCAGCCGGACACTGTCCAATGAGCAGTTCTTC. It yields the protein CASSRTLSNEQFF.

The gene calls are TRBV6-5 and TRBJ1-5; the D is unclear. The CDR3 spans 13 residues. Per germline, CDR1 MNHEY and CDR2 SVGAGI. V was cut by 6 bases and J by 2 bases, with 8 bases left in between. The CDR3 bases are TGTGCCAGCAGGGCGGGTGGCAATCAGCCCCAGCATTTT. Translated, it gives CASRAGGNQPQHF.

The rearrangement links TRBV30 to TRBJ2-3; 10 nucleotides line up with TRBD2. The CDR3 consists of 20 residues. Looked up from germline, CDR1 is GTSNPN and CDR2 is SVGIG (reference sequence). V lost 2 bases, J lost 3 bases, and 20 bases stayed unmatched. CDR3: CAWSTPGLAISHSGTDTQYF. CDR3 bases: TGTGCCTGGAGTACCCCGGGACTAGCGATATCTCATTCGGGGACAGATACGCAGTATTTT.

The chain employs TRBV30 and TRBJ1-1, with 10 bases that match TRBD1. From germline, CDR1 is GTSNPN and CDR2 SVGIG (reference sequence). V trimming: 2 bases; J trimming: 5 bases; junction bases outside the gene matches: 5. The CDR3 spans 14 residues. The chain's CDR3 is CAWSWDRGDTEAFF. CDR3 nucleotide sequence: TGTGCCTGGAGTTGGGACAGGGGTGATACTGAAGCTTTCTTT.

This clone was counted only a few times. The rearrangement links TRBV30 to TRBJ1-2; no reliable D call. The CDR3 is 10 amino acids. V shed 7 bases and J shed 2 bases, with 5 bases lying between them. The germline V gene has CDR1 GTSNPN and CDR2 SVGIG (reference sequence). CDR3 sequence: CASSNYGYTF. The CDR3 nucleotides read TGTGCCTCAAGCAACTATGGCTACACCTTC.

About this clone: The junction departs from germline at one end; a sequencing error may be responsible. The rearrangement uses TRBV10-2 and TRBJ2-7; TRBD2 aligns across 11 bases. This CDR3 region has 15 residues. Looked up from germline, CDR1 is WSHSY and CDR2 is SAAADI. The chain's CDR3 is CASVPGTSGSYEQYF. CDR3 DNA sequence: TGCGCCAGCGTTCCCGGGACTAGCGGTTCCTACGAACAGTACTTC.

The V gene is TRBV30, the J gene TRBJ2-2; 7 bases fit TRBD2. The trim removed 4 bases at V and 5 bases at J, leaving 7 bases unmatched. CDR3 size: 14 residues. Germline-derived CDR1 and CDR2 are GTSNPN and SVGIG (reference sequence). CDR3 sequence reads: CAWKFKRETGELFF. The CDR3 DNA is TGTGCCTGGAAGTTCAAGCGGGAAACCGGGGAGCTGTTTTTT.

This clone has more than one count but fewer than ten. This chain uses TRBV5-1 with TRBJ2-5; 10 nucleotides agree with TRBD1. Germline V gene data show CDR1 as SGHRS and CDR2 as YFSETQ. The V and J ends lost 0 bases and 4 bases, in that order; junction bases with no gene match: 3. The CDR3 extends over 15 amino acids. The CDR3 loop is CASSLAGTGVETQYF. The DNA for the CDR3 is TGCGCCAGCAGCTTGGCCGGGACAGGGGTAGAGACCCAGTACTTC. Based on the CDR3 plus reference TRBV5-1 and TRBJ2-5, the full variable domain is KAGVTQTPRYLIKTRGQQVTLSCSPISGHRSVSWYQQTPGQGLQFLFEYFSETQRNKGNFPGRFSGRQFSNSRSEMNVSTLELGDSALYLCASSLAGTGVETQYFGPGTRLLVL.